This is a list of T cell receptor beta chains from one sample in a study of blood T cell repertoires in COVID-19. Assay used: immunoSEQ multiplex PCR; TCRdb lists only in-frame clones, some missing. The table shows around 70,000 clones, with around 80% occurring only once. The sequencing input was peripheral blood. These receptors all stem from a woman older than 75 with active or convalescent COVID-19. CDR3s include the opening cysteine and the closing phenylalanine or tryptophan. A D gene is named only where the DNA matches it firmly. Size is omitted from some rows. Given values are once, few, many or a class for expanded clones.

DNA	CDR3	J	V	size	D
TGTGCCAGCAGTTCGATGGACAGGGTAGGAGGCTACACCTTC	CASSSMDRVGGYTF	TRBJ1-2	TRBV28	NA	TRBD1
TGTGCCAGCAGCCAAGCTAGCGGGAGAGTTCGGGAGACCCAGTACTTC	CASSQASGRVRETQYF	TRBJ2-5	TRBV3-1/TRBV3-2	NA	TRBD2
TGTGCCAGCAGCTTGCTGCTGCTAGCGGGGACCTACAATGAGCAGTTCTTC	CASSLLLLAGTYNEQFF	TRBJ2-1	TRBV5-4	NA	TRBD2
TGTGCCAGCAGCTCCGGTCATAGCCAGGGAATTGAAGCTTTCTTT	CASSSGHSQGIEAFF	TRBJ1-1	TRBV5-5	once	NA
TGTGCCAGCAGAAAGACAGGCCGGACGACAAACACTGAAGCTTTCTTT	CASRKTGRTTNTEAFF	TRBJ1-1	TRBV5-6	NA	NA
TGTGCCAGTAGTATAGGCAGGGGAAACAATGAGCAGTTCTTC	CASSIGRGNNEQFF	TRBJ2-1	TRBV19	NA	NA
TGTGCCAGCAGTGAAACTAGATCAGAGTGGCAGACCCAGTACTTC	CASSETRSEWQTQYF	TRBJ2-5	TRBV2	NA	NA
TGTGCCAGCAGACGGGACTCACCAGGATACGAGCAGTACTTC	CASRRDSPGYEQYF	TRBJ2-7	TRBV27	once	NA
TGTGCCAGCACCACATCCGGGACAGGGCAAGAGACCCAGTACTTC	CASTTSGTGQETQYF	TRBJ2-5	TRBV7-9	NA	TRBD1
TGTGCCAGCAGCCAAGATGTGGCGGCGAACACCGGGGAGCTGTTTTTT	CASSQDVAANTGELFF	TRBJ2-2	TRBV4-2	NA	NA
TGTGCCAGCAGGAAACCTCAGGGGGGTGAGCAGTACTTC	CASRKPQGGEQYF	TRBJ2-7	TRBV5-4	NA	NA
TGTGCCAGCAGCGACGGACAGGGGGTTAACACTGAAGCTTTCTTT	CASSDGQGVNTEAFF	TRBJ1-1	TRBV9	NA	TRBD1
TGTGCCAGCAGTTCACGGGACACTTTCTACGAGCAGTACTTC	CASSSRDTFYEQYF	TRBJ2-7	TRBV6-2/TRBV6-3	NA	NA
TGCGCCAGCAGCCAAGAAGAGGTTGCGGCGGGGAGGGATACGCAGTATTTT	CASSQEEVAAGRDTQYF	TRBJ2-3	TRBV4-1	NA	NA
TGTGCCAGCAGCTCATTATCCGGGAAGCCCCAGCATTTT	CASSSLSGKPQHF	TRBJ1-5	TRBV11-2	NA	NA
TGTGCCAGCTCACCACTTCAGGGGGCGTCCGTCTTCCAAGGCTACACCTTC	CASSPLQGASVFQGYTF	TRBJ1-2	TRBV18	few	TRBD1
TGTGCCAGCAGTTACTCTGCACACCTCAATGAGCAGTTCTTC	CASSYSAHLNEQFF	TRBJ2-1	TRBV6-6	NA	NA
TGTGCCAGCAGGACAGGCTATAATTCACCCCTCCACTTT	CASRTGYNSPLHF	TRBJ1-6	TRBV27	NA	NA
TGTGCCAGCAGGTTTACGTCTAGCAACACTGAAGCTTTCTTT	CASRFTSSNTEAFF	TRBJ1-1	TRBV7-9	NA	NA
TGCGCCAGCAGTCCAACCGGGACAGGGGGAAACTATGGCTACACCTTC	CASSPTGTGGNYGYTF	TRBJ1-2	TRBV4-1	few	TRBD1
TGTGCCAGCAACTCACTAGACTCGTACGAGCAGTACTTC	CASNSLDSYEQYF	TRBJ2-7	TRBV28	few	NA
TGTGCCAGCAGTCCCAGGGGTTACGAGCAGTACTTC	CASSPRGYEQYF	TRBJ2-7	TRBV12-3/TRBV12-4	NA	NA
TGTGCCGGCCGCGGGGGAACCTACAATGAGCAGTTCTTC	CAGRGGTYNEQFF	TRBJ2-1	TRBV28	NA	TRBD2
TGTGCCAGCAGCGTAGGGAATTCCCTACGTTGGACTAGCGGCACAGATACGCAGTATTTT	CASSVGNSLRWTSGTDTQYF	TRBJ2-3	TRBV9	NA	TRBD2
TGCGCCAGCAGCTTGGCCTCGGCTAGCGAACAGGGGGCCCAGTACTTC	CASSLASASEQGAQYF	TRBJ2-5	TRBV5-1	NA	TRBD1
TGTGCCAGCAGGGGCAGGGTTGGGGCCTACGAGCAGTACTTC	CASRGRVGAYEQYF	TRBJ2-7	TRBV27	NA	NA
TGTGCCGGACGGACAGGGGGCTGGGGCTACACCTTC	CAGRTGGWGYTF	TRBJ1-2	TRBV30	NA	TRBD1
TGCGCCAGCAGCCGATTAGCGGGGGGAAACACAGATACGCAGTATTTT	CASSRLAGGNTDTQYF	TRBJ2-3	TRBV4-1	NA	TRBD2
TGTGCCAGTAGCGTCGGGGCAGGGGGAACCTACGAGCAGTACTTC	CASSVGAGGTYEQYF	TRBJ2-7	TRBV19	NA	TRBD1
TGTGCCAGCAGCGTAAGTAGCGGGGGCTACAATGAGCAGTTCTTC	CASSVSSGGYNEQFF	TRBJ2-1	TRBV11-2	NA	TRBD2
TGTGCCAGCAGCTCATCTGACAGGTTTGAAACTGAAGCTTTCTTT	CASSSSDRFETEAFF	TRBJ1-1	TRBV11-3	NA	NA
TGTGCCAGCCTCCGGGACAGGCGATCGGATGAGCAGTTCTTC	CASLRDRRSDEQFF	TRBJ2-1	TRBV6-5	NA	TRBD1
TGTGCCAGCAGCCTCGAAGGGGCGGACTACTCCTACAATGAGCAGTTCTTC	CASSLEGADYSYNEQFF	TRBJ2-1	TRBV11-2	NA	NA
TGTGCCAGCAGCTCCACCTTAGCGGGGGGGAACACCGGGGAGCTGTTTTTT	CASSSTLAGGNTGELFF	TRBJ2-2	TRBV7-2	NA	TRBD2
TGTGCCAGCAGTTCCTTAAACTCCTACGAGCAGTACTTC	CASSSLNSYEQYF	TRBJ2-7	TRBV27	few	NA
TGTGCCAGCAGGAGTGGCGGAGAGACCCAGTACTTC	CASRSGGETQYF	TRBJ2-5	TRBV2	NA	NA
TGCGCCAGCAGCCACGTCTTCAGGACAGGGCGAGGAAACACCATATATTTT	CASSHVFRTGRGNTIYF	TRBJ1-3	TRBV4-1	NA	TRBD1
TGTGCTAGTGGTTTACCGGGGGGGGGAGCCTACGAGCAGTACTTC	CASGLPGGGAYEQYF	TRBJ2-7	TRBV12-5	NA	TRBD2
TGTGCCAGCAGCTTACGGGACAGGGTGAACACTGAAGCTTTCTTT	CASSLRDRVNTEAFF	TRBJ1-1	TRBV7-8	NA	TRBD1
TGTGCCAGCAGTGAAATTATGGCGGGAGTCTACGAGCAGTACTTC	CASSEIMAGVYEQYF	TRBJ2-7	TRBV2	NA	TRBD2
TGTGCCAGCAGTTTAAAGACTAGCACAGATACGCAGTATTTT	CASSLKTSTDTQYF	TRBJ2-3	TRBV27	few	NA
TGTGCCAGCAACCGCGGCGCCAACACCGGGGAGCTGTTTTTT	CASNRGANTGELFF	TRBJ2-2	TRBV11-3	NA	NA
TGTGCCAGCAGTCGGGCTAGCGGGAGGGTCAATGAGCAGTTCTTC	CASSRASGRVNEQFF	TRBJ2-1	TRBV6-2/TRBV6-3	NA	TRBD2
TGTGCCAGCAGCACGTCGCAGGGATACAATCAGCCCCAGCATTTT	CASSTSQGYNQPQHF	TRBJ1-5	TRBV7-2	NA	NA
TGTGCCAGCTCACCGCCGACTAGGCTCTACGAGCAGTACTTC	CASSPPTRLYEQYF	TRBJ2-7	TRBV18	NA	NA
TGTGCCAGCAGCGTCGGGACGAACACCGGGGAGCTGTTTTTT	CASSVGTNTGELFF	TRBJ2-2	TRBV27	NA	NA
TGTGCCAGCAGCCCGGGACTAGCGAAAGAGACCCAGTACTTC	CASSPGLAKETQYF	TRBJ2-5	TRBV7-2	NA	TRBD2
TGTGCCAGCAGTTTAAGAGGGGAGGATGGCTACACCTTC	CASSLRGEDGYTF	TRBJ1-2	TRBV12-3/TRBV12-4	NA	NA
TGCGCCAGCAGCCCCTCACAGGGGACGATGAACACTGAAGCTTTCTTT	CASSPSQGTMNTEAFF	TRBJ1-1	TRBV5-1	NA	TRBD1
TGTGCCAGCAGCTTAGGGGCCAGGGGAACAGATACGCAGTATTTT	CASSLGARGTDTQYF	TRBJ2-3	TRBV7-2	NA	NA
TGCGCCAGCAGTCAGATGGCCGCCGTAGGAGGCTATGGCTACACCTTC	CASSQMAAVGGYGYTF	TRBJ1-2	TRBV10-2	NA	NA